This T cell receptor (beta chain) was observed in a study of T cell responses to AZD1222 COVID-19 vaccine. Study-level findings and limits: Only after the peak T cell response were repertoires sampled.

A remark on this clone: What it binds is unknown.

Clones were sequenced by immunoSEQ multiplex PCR, and TCRdb holds only the in-frame ones, with some missing. The sample records 140,000 to 150,000 clones, 85% to 95% being singletons. The input for sequencing was peripheral blood, taken on day 0 of AZD1222 vaccination. The TCR was taken from an adult in good health.

In DNA form, the CDR3 reads TGTGCCAGCAGCTCGGGGCGGGGTCCCCTCGAAGCTTTCTTT. It encodes CASSSGRGPLEAFF. The gene calls are TRBV7-8 and TRBJ1-1, with a weak D call TRBD1 (5 bases). The V gene's germline CDR1 is SGHVS and CDR2 FQNEAQ. V was trimmed by 4 bases and J by 8 bases, leaving 17 bases between them. The CDR3 totals 14 residues.